Listed here is a single TCR beta chain. This CDR3 contains 15 residues. Germline CDR1 MNHEY, CDR2 SVGAGI. The data originate from a study of blood T cells in healthy people across ages. Study summary: Researchers report that template switching captured about one barcoded beta molecule per two T cells.

Combining a sample-barcoded 5' primer with a J-beta primer mix, a second PCR ran for roughly 6 to 11 cycles. Each of the cDNA molecules was tagged by a template-switch adaptor with 12 random nucleotides. TCRdb redid the calling of the 5' RACE reads with MiXCR, one entry per CDR3 protein. Counted here are around 940,000 distinct CDR3 sequences, approximately 50% occurring once; the ten biggest clones make up about 21%. The TCR was taken from a woman aged 55-69 years in good health. Sequencing was performed on blood. This chain connects TRBV6-5 to TRBJ2-7; the match to TRBD2 covers 10 bases. The J call may not be correct, given that the DNA end is closer to TRBJ2-5. The CDR3 loop is CASSSGLAVAETQYF. DNA of the CDR3: TGTGCCAGCAGTAGCGGACTAGCGGTTGCGGAGACCCAGTACTTC.